One sample yielded the 10 T cell receptor beta chains listed below, sequenced in a study of metastatic and nonmetastatic thyroid tumors (TCRdb year 2020). None of the patients had been given any treatment before thyroid surgery. Receptor amplification or capture employed PCR. TCRdb shows the sequencer as Illumina HiSeq 4000. The raw public data were reprocessed by TCRdb itself: fastp quality trimming at Q25, MiXCR clonotype calling, in-frame beta chains only. This sample has about 92,000 clones in its table, and just under 15% of those were observed once. Clones ranked in the top ten supply about 3.6% of the sample. The sequencing sample was made of blood. Source of these receptors: a female donor with papillary thyroid cancer or a benign thyroid nodule (not recorded which). Some clones in this sample may be carry-over from other donors' samples.

For this clone: Other DNA sequences in the same sample also yield this CDR3. The chain has TRBV4-1 and TRBJ2-1; 7 bases align to TRBD1. CDR1 MGHRA and CDR2 YSYEKL come from the germline V gene. J lost 6 bases, V lost 1 base, and 15 bases had no gene match. The CDR3 contains 18 residues. CDR3 DNA sequence: TGCGCCAGCAGCCAAGGGACACCCGACAGGGTGCATTTCAATGAGCAGTTCTTC. This gives the protein CASSQGTPDRVHFNEQFF.

Of note for this clone: This may come from a read error, since a much larger clone is one base off. The rearrangement links TRBV5-4 to TRBJ2-7; D unresolved. V gave up 4 bases and J gave up 4 bases, with 18 bases separating them. Germline-derived CDR1 and CDR2 are SGHNT and YYREEE (reference sequence). This CDR3 is 15 amino acids long. The CDR3 sequence: CASSPDPGRCYEQYF. The DNA of the CDR3 is TGTGCCAGCAGCCCCGACCCGGGCAGGTGTTACGAGCAGTACTTC.

For this clone: This may stem from a read error, because a much larger clone lies one nucleotide away. V and J are TRBV4-1 and TRBJ1-1; D uncertain. CDR3 size: 17 residues. The ends were cut back, 0 bases at V and 1 base at J, with 15 bases in the middle. Germline CDR1 is MGHRA and CDR2 is YSYEKL. CDR3 residues: CASSQDKPWFGNTEAFF. CDR3 nucleotide sequence: TGCGCCAGCAGCCAAGATAAGCCATGGTTTGGGAACACTGAAGCTTTCTTT.

Ten or more counts support this clone. The chain couples TRBV7-2 to TRBJ1-1; 10 bases fit TRBD1. V shed 3 bases, J shed 4 bases, and the junction held 8 bases outside the gene matches. Germline CDR1 and CDR2: SGHTA and FQGNSA. This CDR3 is 16 amino acids long. CDR3 region: CASSFADRGQVTEAFF. The CDR3 DNA reads as TGTGCCAGCAGCTTTGCCGACAGGGGGCAGGTCACTGAAGCTTTCTTT.

The table lists this clone with many counts. This rearrangement joins TRBV11-2 to TRBJ1-1; D remains unclear. V lost 6 bases and J 1 base, leaving 6 bases between the germline ends. CDR1 is SGHAT, CDR2 FQNNGV, per germline. The CDR3 runs 12 residues. CDR3 DNA sequence: TGTGCCAGCAGTCACCAGAACACTGAAGCTTTCTTT. Its protein is CASSHQNTEAFF.

With respect to this clone: This sequence may be a read error, since a much larger clone differs from it by one base. V usage is TRBV20-1 and J usage is TRBJ1-1; weak D call: TRBD1 (6 bases). From germline, CDR1 is DFQATT and CDR2 SNEGSKA (reference sequence). The CDR3 has 18 amino acids. CDR3 sequence (DNA): TGCAGTGCTAGAGACCGTCAAAGGGGGATTTCGAGTTATACTGGAGCTTTCTTT. Protein: CSARDRQRGISSYTGAFF.

This clone showed up many times. The V and J genes are TRBV27 and TRBJ2-1, with unresolved D. The CDR3 is 15 residues long. V lost 7 bases and J 3 bases, leaving 16 bases between the germline ends. Per the germline V gene, CDR1 is MNHEY and CDR2 is SMNVEV (reference sequence). This CDR3 is CASKAAPKNYNEQFF. The DNA for the CDR3 is TGTGCCAGCAAGGCGGCGCCAAAGAACTACAATGAGCAGTTCTTC.

The rearrangement uses TRBV27 and TRBJ1-6; D gene uncertain. Germline V lookup: CDR1 MNHEY, CDR2 SMNVEV (reference sequence). The CDR3 sequence is 13 residues long. The CDR3 spells CVISLSTASHLHF. The CDR3 DNA reads TGTGTCATCAGTTTATCCACAGCCAGTCACCTCCACTTT.

On this clone itself: A much larger clone differs by one base, so this may be a read error. The chain links TRBV12-5 to TRBJ2-2; D remains unclear. Per germline, CDR1 LGHNT and CDR2 FRNRAP. CDR3 length: 20 residues. The CDR3 coding sequence is TGTTCTAGTGGTTTGGTAGGGCAGCATTTCGGGTGGAGTGTACACGGGGAGCTGTTTTTT. Its protein product is CSSGLVGQHFGWSVHGELFF.

This clone has ten or more counts. The chain employs TRBV2 and TRBJ1-2; D may be TRBD1 (6 bases). Trimming shortened V by 6 bases and J by 4 bases, and 15 bases separated the two germline ends. This CDR3 is 14 amino acids long. Germline V gene data show CDR1 as SNHLY and CDR2 as FYNNEI. DNA of the CDR3: TGTGCCAGCAGGCTAGAGGAAGGGGGCTATGGCTACACCTTC. Residues: CASRLEEGGYGYTF.